The 2 T cell receptor beta chains given below trace back to one sample, sequenced in a study of T-cell memory formation after mild COVID-19. TCRdb reprocessed the 5' RACE reads via MiXCR and lists one record per CDR3 protein. The repertoire has hundreds of thousands of distinct CDR3 sequences, around 17% of them found once; the top ten carry 12%. The material sequenced was PBMCs or a T cell subset sorted from them (not recorded which). The receptor source for this set is an adult woman who had mild COVID-19 (a few samples of this study predate the infection). Cell type and time point are not known.

This clonotype was seen a handful of times. The V call is TRBV27, the J call TRBJ2-2, with D perhaps being TRBD1 or TRBD2 (5 bases each). In germline, CDR1 is MNHEY, CDR2 SMNVEV (reference sequence). With 5 bases removed from V and 9 bases from J, the gap between germline ends came to 19 bases. This CDR3 contains 15 residues. The CDR3 is CASSPLGDPWRELFF. The CDR3 DNA follows: TGTGCCAGCAGTCCTTTAGGGGACCCCTGGAGGGAGCTGTTTTTT.

This clonotype showed up just once. The J gene is TRBJ1-1, the V gene TRBV20-1; D might be TRBD1 (5 bases). CDR3 length: 17 residues. Trimming shortened V by 0 bases and J by 1 base, and 18 bases separated the two germline ends. The germline CDR1 and CDR2 sequences are DFQATT and SNEGSKA (reference sequence). The CDR3 DNA is TGCAGTGCTAGAGATCAACTCAGGACACCTTCGAACACTGAAGCTTTCTTT. Its protein is CSARDQLRTPSNTEAFF.